The 9 T cell receptor beta chains reported below all come from one sample, sequenced in a study of T cell changes during pregnancy in multiple sclerosis. Generated by immunoSEQ multiplex PCR, the TCRdb table keeps only in-frame clones and is missing some. The profile shows 40,000 to 45,000 clones, about 88% of them singletons. The source was CD4+ T cells from peripheral blood mononuclear cells, collected in the first trimester of pregnancy. The receptors come from a female donor with multiple sclerosis, enrolled in a pregnancy study.

The chain is built from TRBV7-6 and TRBJ2-7; a possible D gene is TRBD2 (6 bases). Between the trimmed V and J ends, which lost 5 bases and 3 bases, there was a span of 20 bases. This CDR3 region has 16 residues. Germline V gene data show CDR1 as SGHVS and CDR2 as FNYEAQ. CDR3 sequence: CASSPIGGGGNYEQYF. CDR3 coding DNA: TGTGCCAGCAGCCCTATCGGGGGAGGAGGGAACTACGAGCAGTACTTC. The entire variable domain, with the rest obtained from reference TRBV7-6 and TRBJ2-7, is as follows: GAGVSQSPRYKVTKRGQDVALRCDPISGHVSLYWYRQALGQGPEFLTYFNYEAQQDKSGLPNDRFSAERPEGSISTLTIQRTEQRDSAMYRCASSPIGGGGNYEQYFGPGTRLTVT.

This chain uses TRBV28 with TRBJ1-1; no definite D call. Germline V CDR1 and CDR2: MDHEN, SYDVKM. V was shortened by 3 bases and J by 1 base, with 12 bases between the two germline ends. CDR3 length equals 15 residues. The CDR3, as DNA: TGTGCCAGCAGTTTTCCCCCCCCAGGGAACACTGAAGCTTTCTTT. Translation gives CASSFPPPGNTEAFF.

V usage is TRBV19 and J usage is TRBJ2-2; no definite D call. Germline assignment: CDR1 LNHDA and CDR2 SQIVND (reference sequence). This CDR3 spans 13 amino acids. The ends were cut back, 7 bases at V and 1 base at J, with 7 bases in the middle. DNA of the CDR3: TGTGCCAGTAACTCGCGGAACACCGGGGAGCTGTTTTTT. It is translated as CASNSRNTGELFF.

The genes are TRBV5-6 and TRBJ2-3; TRBD2 agrees at 9 bases. V dropped 4 bases and J dropped 4; count of bases not matched to a gene: 4. CDR3 length: 14 residues. Germline V CDR1 and CDR2: SGHDT, YYEEEE. In DNA form, the CDR3 reads TGTGCCAGCAGCATTAGCGGGAGTGCAGATACGCAGTATTTT. This gives the protein CASSISGSADTQYF.

CDR3 bases: TGCGCCAGCAGCCCGGGACAGGGGATCGTCCATGAAACTTACGAGCAGTACTTC. It yields the protein CASSPGQGIVHETYEQYF. The chain uses TRBV5-1 and TRBJ2-7; TRBD1 matches 10 bases. The CDR3 covers 18 residues. The ends lost 4 bases at V and 4 bases at J; junction bases unmatched: 17. Germline V lookup: CDR1 SGHRS, CDR2 YFSETQ.

The chain carries TRBV28 and TRBJ1-5; D is uncertain. CDR3 length: 16 amino acids. V was pared by 7 bases and J by 2 bases, with 18 bases between. The germline V gene encodes CDR1 MDHEN and CDR2 SYDVKM. DNA for the CDR3: TGTGCCAGCACCGATGGCGGGTTTCGAGGCAATCAGCCCCAGCATTTT. Translating it yields CASTDGGFRGNQPQHF.

The V call is TRBV30, the J call TRBJ2-5; 8 bases align to TRBD2. Germline CDR1 and CDR2: GTSNPN and SVGIG (reference sequence). The CDR3 extends over 14 amino acids. J was trimmed by 9 bases and V by 0 bases; bases with no gene match: 9. The CDR3 DNA reads as TGTGCCTGGAGTGTACGTAAGACTAGCGAGGCCCAGTACTTC. Translated: CAWSVRKTSEAQYF.

The rearrangement uses TRBV29-1 and TRBJ2-3, with TRBD2 identical over 12 bases. V shed 6 bases, J shed 2 bases, and the junction held 6 bases outside the gene matches. Germline V gives CDR1 SQVTM, CDR2 ANQGSEA. This CDR3 has 15 amino acids. CDR3 amino acids: CSVLRLAGATDTQYF. The CDR3 DNA reads TGCAGCGTGTTAAGACTAGCGGGAGCCACAGATACGCAGTATTTT.

This clone showed up just once. The chain is built from TRBV7-2 and TRBJ2-3; D perhaps matches TRBD1 (6 bases). Germline V gives CDR1 SGHTA, CDR2 FQGNSA. The CDR3 is 16 amino acids. Trimming shortened V by 5 bases and J by 9 bases, and 24 bases separated the two germline ends. CDR3 sequence reads: CASSKPQGGRGWTQYF. Here the CDR3 DNA reads TGTGCCAGCAGCAAACCCCAAGGGGGTCGAGGGTGGACGCAGTATTTT.